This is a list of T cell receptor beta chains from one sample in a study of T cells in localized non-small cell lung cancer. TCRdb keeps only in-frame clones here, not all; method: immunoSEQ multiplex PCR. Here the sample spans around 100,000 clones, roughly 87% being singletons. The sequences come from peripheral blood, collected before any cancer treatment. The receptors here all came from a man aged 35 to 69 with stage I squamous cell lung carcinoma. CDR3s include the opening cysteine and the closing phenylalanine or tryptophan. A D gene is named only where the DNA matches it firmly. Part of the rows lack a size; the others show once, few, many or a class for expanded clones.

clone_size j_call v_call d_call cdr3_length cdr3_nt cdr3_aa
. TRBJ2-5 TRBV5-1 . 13 TGCGCCAGCAGCTTGGGTGTGGGGGAGACCCAGTACTTC CASSLGVGETQYF
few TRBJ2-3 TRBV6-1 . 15 TGTGCCAGCAGTGAATTAGCGCCGGGGACAGATACGCAGTATTTT CASSELAPGTDTQYF
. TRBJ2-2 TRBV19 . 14 TGTGCCAGTAGTATCGCCAGGGCCACCGGGGAGCTGTTTTTT CASSIARATGELFF
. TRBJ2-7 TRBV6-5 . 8 TGTGCCAGTAGCGAGCAGTACTTC CASSEQYF
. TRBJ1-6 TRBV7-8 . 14 TGTGCCACCCGGGGGGGAAGTGGTAATTCACCCCTCCACTTT CATRGGSGNSPLHF
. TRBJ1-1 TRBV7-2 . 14 TGTGCCAGCAGCCCCTATCGGGAGAACACTGAAGCTTTCTTT CASSPYRENTEAFF
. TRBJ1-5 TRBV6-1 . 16 TGTGCCAGCAGTGCCCTAGGCCGCCTTAGCAATCAGCCCCAGCATTTT CASSALGRLSNQPQHF
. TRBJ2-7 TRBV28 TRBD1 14 TGTGCCAGCAGTCCCCAGGGGGAGTCCTACGAGCAGTACTTC CASSPQGESYEQYF
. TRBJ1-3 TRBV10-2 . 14 TGCGCCAGCAGGGCGACACAGACTGGAAACACCATATATTTT CASRATQTGNTIYF
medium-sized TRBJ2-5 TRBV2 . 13 TGTGCCAGCAGTGAACGCGGGGCCGAGACCCAGTACTTC CASSERGAETQYF
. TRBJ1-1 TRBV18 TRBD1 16 TGTGCCAGCTCACTAGGGACAGGGGCCACGAACACTGAAGCTTTCTTT CASSLGTGATNTEAFF
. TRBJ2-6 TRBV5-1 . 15 TGCGCCAGCAGCTACCTCTTCTCTGGGGCCAACGTCCTGACTTTC CASSYLFSGANVLTF
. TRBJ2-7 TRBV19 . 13 TGTGCCAGTAGGCGACAGGATTCGAACGAGCAGTACTTC CASRRQDSNEQYF
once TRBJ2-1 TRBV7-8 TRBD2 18 TGTGCCAGCAGCTTCGGGACTAGCGGGTCAAGCTCCTACAATGAGCAGTTCTTC CASSFGTSGSSSYNEQFF
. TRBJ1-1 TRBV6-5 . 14 TGTGCCAGCAGCCCCCCCGTGGGAGGGAGTGAAGCTTTCTTT CASSPPVGGSEAFF
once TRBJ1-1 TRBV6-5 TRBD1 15 TGTGCCAGCAGTTACTCCAGGGGGACAGGGAGTGAAGCTTTCTTT CASSYSRGTGSEAFF
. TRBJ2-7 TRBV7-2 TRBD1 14 TGTGCCAGCAGGTTCGGGACAGGCTTCTACGAGCAGTACTTC CASRFGTGFYEQYF
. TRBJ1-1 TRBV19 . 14 TGTGCCAGTAGTATAGTTACAGGGAACACTGAAGCTTTCTTT CASSIVTGNTEAFF
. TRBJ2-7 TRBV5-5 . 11 TGTGCCAGCAGCTTGGCACACGAGCAGTACTTC CASSLAHEQYF
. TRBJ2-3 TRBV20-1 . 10 TGCAGTGCTAGAGCGAGTACGCAGTATTTT CSARASTQYF
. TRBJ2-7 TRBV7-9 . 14 TGTGCCAGCAGCCAAGGTTGGATCCTCTACGAGCAGTACTTC CASSQGWILYEQYF
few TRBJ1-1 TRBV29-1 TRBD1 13 TGCAGCGTTGCGGGACAGATGAACACTGAAGCTTTCTTT CSVAGQMNTEAFF
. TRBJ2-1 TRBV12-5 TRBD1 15 TGTGCTAGTGGTTTGGGACAGGGAACCTACAATGAGCAGTTCTTC CASGLGQGTYNEQFF
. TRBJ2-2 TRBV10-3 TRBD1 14 TGTGCCACCATCCGGGACAGGGGGACCGGGGAGCTGTTTTTT CATIRDRGTGELFF
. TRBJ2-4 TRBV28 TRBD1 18 TGTGCCAGCAGTTCCCTCCCCCCGGGACAGTCAGCCAAAAACATTCAGTACTTC CASSSLPPGQSAKNIQYF
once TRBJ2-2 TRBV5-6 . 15 TGTGCCACCCACCTGTCGCCGTCCAACACCGGGGAGCTGTTTTTT CATHLSPSNTGELFF
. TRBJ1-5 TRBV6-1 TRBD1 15 TGTGCCAGCAGTGAAGGGACAGGAGTCAATCAGCCCCAGCATTTT CASSEGTGVNQPQHF
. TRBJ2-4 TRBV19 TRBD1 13 TGTGCCAGTAGTATAAAGGACAGGGTCATTCAGTACTTC CASSIKDRVIQYF
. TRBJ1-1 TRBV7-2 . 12 TGTGCCAGCAGCCCCGCATACACTGAAGCTTTCTTT CASSPAYTEAFF